The T cell receptor (beta chain) described here comes from a study of blood T cell repertoires in COVID-19. The CDR3 is 17 residues long. Between the trimmed V and J ends, which lost 1 base and 0 bases, there was a span of 13 bases. The germline V gene encodes CDR1 SGHVS and CDR2 FNYEAQ. Produced via immunoSEQ multiplex PCR; TCRdb's table is partial and in-frame only. Of 63,000 or so clones listed, about 81% were seen once; the top ten hold around a tenth. This receptor was taken from a human donor in a cohort sampled during active COVID-19. Sequencing used peripheral blood. The chain links TRBV7-6 to TRBJ1-3, with a possible D match to TRBD1 (5 bases). DNA of the CDR3: TGTGCCAGCAGCTTAGACGGAGCACAGGTCTCTGGAAACACCATATATTTT. This translates into CASSLDGAQVSGNTIYF.